The entry below gives a single TCR beta chain sequence along with its context. Data came from immunoSEQ multiplex PCR; TCRdb stores just in-frame clones and leaves some out. The table includes approximately 280,000 clones, approximately 85% detected once. The ends were cut back, 1 base at V and 0 bases at J, with 8 bases in the middle. Germline V CDR1 and CDR2: SGDLS, YYNGEE. CDR3 length: 15 amino acids. This sample is drawn from a study of blood T cell repertoires in COVID-19. V and J are TRBV9 and TRBJ2-1; D is unresolved. The TCR originated in a woman between 70 and 85 years old with acute or convalescent COVID-19. Sequencing was done on a sample of peripheral blood. CDR3 DNA: TGTGCCAGCAGCGTACAGGCGACCTCCTACAATGAGCAGTTCTTC. This translates into CASSVQATSYNEQFF.